The 23 T cell receptor beta chains below come from one sample, sequenced in a study of blood T cell repertoires in COVID-19. The assay was immunoSEQ multiplex PCR, and TCRdb's table has in-frame clones only and misses some. Of tens of thousands of clones listed, roughly four fifths were seen once; the top ten hold 2.6%. What was sequenced was peripheral blood. These receptors were collected from a woman in her sixties or seventies with acute or convalescent COVID-19.

The gene calls are TRBV11-2 and TRBJ1-1; maybe TRBD1 (5 bases). This CDR3 has 17 amino acids. The germline V gene has CDR1 SGHAT and CDR2 FQNNGV. V lost 4 bases to trimming and J lost 6 bases, with 24 bases between them. CDR3 amino acids: CASSSLTDANLYAEAFF. The DNA of the CDR3 is TGTGCCAGCAGCTCCTTGACAGACGCGAACCTGTATGCTGAAGCTTTCTTT.

In DNA, the CDR3 is TGTGCCAGCAGCTTAGCCGGGACAGGCACAGATACGCAGTATTTT. Protein sequence: CASSLAGTGTDTQYF. The chain recombines TRBV11-3 with TRBJ2-3; TRBD1 agrees at 7 bases. The trim removed 1 base at V and 1 base at J, leaving 2 bases unmatched. The CDR3 is 15 residues long. Germline-derived CDR1 and CDR2 are SGHNT and YENEEA.

This chain joins TRBV30 and TRBJ1-2; 8 positions agree with TRBD1. Germline loops: CDR1 GTSNPN, CDR2 SVGIG (reference sequence). V shed 7 bases, J shed 14 bases, and the junction held 15 bases outside the gene matches. CDR3 length equals 12 residues. The CDR3, as DNA: TGTGCCTCGGACAGGGAGATGGGGAAAAAAACCTTC. Translating it yields CASDREMGKKTF.

V and J are TRBV28 and TRBJ1-4, with D tentatively TRBD1 (5 bases). V lost 6 bases and J 3 bases, leaving 17 bases between the germline ends. The germline V gene has CDR1 MDHEN and CDR2 SYDVKM. The CDR3 runs to 16 residues. The CDR3 region is CASSSTGHVANEKLFF. Written as DNA, the CDR3 is TGTGCCAGCAGCTCCACCGGACACGTAGCTAATGAAAAACTGTTTTTT.

This rearrangement joins TRBV13 to TRBJ1-1, with TRBD1 identical over 7 bases. The CDR3 loop spans 15 amino acids. Trimming at V came to 3 bases and at J to 1 base, leaving 5 bases not matched to a gene. Per germline, CDR1 PRHDT and CDR2 FYEKMQ (reference sequence). The CDR3 sequence is CASSFRQGRNTEAFF. The DNA of the CDR3 is TGTGCCAGCAGCTTCCGACAGGGCCGGAACACTGAAGCTTTCTTT.

The chain is built from TRBV28 and TRBJ2-7; 9 nucleotides align to TRBD1. Germline CDR1 is MDHEN and CDR2 is SYDVKM. The CDR3 runs 14 residues. V was pared by 8 bases and J by 4 bases, with 9 bases of the junction left unmatched. CDR3 in DNA: TGTGCCAGCCGACAACAGGGGGCTTCGTACGAGCAGTACTTC. Its translation: CASRQQGASYEQYF.

This rearrangement joins TRBV30 to TRBJ1-5; D possibly corresponds to TRBD1 (5 bases). Trimming left V 1 base short and J 9 bases short, with 13 bases between. The length of the CDR3 is 13 residues. The germline V gene has CDR1 GTSNPN and CDR2 SVGIG (reference sequence). CDR3 region: CAWSDRLGLPQHF. CDR3 coding DNA: TGTGCCTGGAGTGACAGGTTGGGCTTGCCCCAGCATTTT. The full variable domain, its missing parts supplied by reference TRBV30 and TRBJ1-5, is SQTIHQWPATLVQPVGSPLSLECTVEGTSNPNLYWYRQAAGRGLQLLFYSVGIGQISSEVPQNLSASRPQDRQFILSSKKLLLSDSGFYLCAWSDRLGLPQHFGDGTRLSIL.

The chain joins TRBV6-1 to TRBJ1-3; D might be TRBD1 (5 bases). V dropped 3 bases and J dropped 0 bases, with 9 bases sitting between them. Per the germline V gene, CDR1 is MNHNS and CDR2 is SASEGT. The CDR3 sequence is 15 residues long. The CDR3 DNA sequence: TGTGCCAGCAGTGACAGGGCCACCTCTGGAAACACCATATATTTT. Its protein product is CASSDRATSGNTIYF.

This chain uses TRBV7-2 with TRBJ1-2, with TRBD1 matching 8 bases. Trimming at V came to 5 bases and at J to 8 bases, leaving 16 bases not matched to a gene. Germline CDR1 reads SGHTA; CDR2 reads FQGNSA. The CDR3 extends over 16 amino acids. CDR3 region: CASSVDRGASSDGYTF. Here the CDR3 DNA reads TGTGCCAGCAGCGTAGACAGGGGAGCGTCCTCCGACGGCTACACCTTC.

This chain connects TRBV7-3 to TRBJ2-2, with 9 bases aligning to TRBD2. The V and J ends lost 0 bases and 4 bases, in that order; junction bases with no gene match: 9. The CDR3 has 18 amino acids. Germline CDR1 SGHTA, CDR2 FQGTGA. CDR3 sequence: CASSLTPMGGRVTGELFF. The CDR3 coding sequence is TGTGCCAGCAGCTTAACCCCTATGGGCGGGAGGGTCACCGGGGAGCTGTTTTTT.

The chain carries TRBV7-9 and TRBJ2-7; TRBD2 might be the D (6 bases). The V end lost 2 bases, the J end lost 6 bases, and 14 bases lay between the germline ends. This CDR3 spans 14 amino acids. Germline V gene sequence: CDR1 SEHNR, CDR2 FQNEAQ (reference sequence). In DNA form, the CDR3 reads TGTGCCAGCAGCTTATTCCCTAGCGTCGCCGAGCAGTACTTC. It yields the protein CASSLFPSVAEQYF.

This chain connects TRBV7-3 to TRBJ2-3; D is ambiguous. This CDR3 has 13 amino acids. The ends were cut back, 5 bases at V and 2 bases at J, with 8 bases in the middle. Germline assignment: CDR1 SGHTA and CDR2 FQGTGA. In nucleotides, the CDR3 is TGTGCCAGCAGCCCGACTTACACAGATACGCAGTATTTT. Protein sequence: CASSPTYTDTQYF. The whole variable domain, filled in from reference TRBV7-3 and TRBJ2-3, reads GAGVSQTPSNKVTEKGKYVELRCDPISGHTALYWYRQSLGQGPEFLIYFQGTGAADDSGLPNDRFFAVRPEGSVSTLKIQRTERGDSAVYLCASSPTYTDTQYFGPGTRLTVL.

The chain links TRBV6-6 to TRBJ1-5; D might be TRBD1 (5 bases). The V gene's germline CDR1 is MNHNY and CDR2 SVGAGI (reference sequence). V was pared by 6 bases and J by 2 bases, with 14 bases between. This CDR3 region has 15 residues. The CDR3 loop reads CASRPPGGGNQPQHF. CDR3 DNA: TGTGCCAGCAGGCCTCCGGGGGGGGGCAATCAGCCCCAGCATTTT.

V usage is TRBV5-1 and J usage is TRBJ1-1, with 9 bases lining up with TRBD1. Germline lookup yields CDR1 SGHRS and CDR2 YFSETQ. The trim removed 3 bases at V and 5 bases at J, leaving 5 bases unmatched. This CDR3 is built from 14 residues. For the CDR3, the DNA is TGCGCCAGCAGCTCGGGGGACAGGGCAACTGAAGCTTTCTTT. Amino acid sequence: CASSSGDRATEAFF.

This clone was detected only a few times. The chain is built from TRBV5-1 and TRBJ1-6; D is possibly TRBD1 (5 bases). Trimming took off 1 base at V and 7 bases at J, with 12 bases between the two ends. Per the germline V gene, CDR1 is SGHRS and CDR2 is YFSETQ. This CDR3 comprises 15 residues. This chain's CDR3 is CASSLFQGTNSPLHF. CDR3 bases: TGCGCCAGCAGCTTGTTCCAGGGTACGAATTCACCCCTCCACTTT.

The V call is TRBV4-1, the J call TRBJ2-1, with a possible D match to TRBD1 (5 bases). CDR1 and CDR2 (germline): MGHRA, YSYEKL. The CDR3 has 15 residues. Trimming shortened V by 3 bases and J by 4 bases, and 13 bases separated the two germline ends. CDR3 sequence reads: CASSHGQIGYNEQFF. DNA for the CDR3: TGCGCCAGCAGCCACGGACAAATCGGGTACAATGAGCAGTTCTTC.

The gene calls are TRBV5-1 and TRBJ2-1; 11 nucleotides match TRBD1. J was trimmed by 8 bases and V by 4 bases; bases with no gene match: 8. The CDR3 totals 15 residues. Per the germline V gene, CDR1 is SGHRS and CDR2 is YFSETQ. Here the CDR3 DNA reads TGCGCCAGCAGCCGCGGGACAGGGGGAAGGGATGAGCAGTTCTTC. Its translation: CASSRGTGGRDEQFF. The full variable domain, completed using reference TRBV5-1 and TRBJ2-1, is KAGVTQTPRYLIKTRGQQVTLSCSPISGHRSVSWYQQTPGQGLQFLFEYFSETQRNKGNFPGRFSGRQFSNSRSEMNVSTLELGDSALYLCASSRGTGGRDEQFFGPGTRLTVL.

The table lists this clone with a few counts. The V gene is TRBV9, the J gene TRBJ2-2; D gene uncertain. The V gene lost 4 bases and the J gene lost 3 bases, with 25 bases spanning the gap. Germline-derived CDR1 and CDR2 are SGDLS and YYNGEE. The CDR3 length is 19 residues. CDR3 residues: CASSLHSRPIGLDTGELFF. CDR3 DNA: TGTGCCAGCAGCCTGCATTCCAGGCCCATAGGTTTGGACACCGGGGAGCTGTTTTTT.

A few counts support this clone. This chain joins TRBV7-8 and TRBJ1-6; 9 positions match TRBD1. CDR1 SGHVS and CDR2 FQNEAQ come from the germline V gene. The CDR3 has 17 amino acids. The V segment lost 5 bases and the J segment 5 bases; nucleotides outside the gene matches: 10. CDR3 residues: CASSTKQGAGDNSPLHF. The CDR3 coding sequence is TGTGCCAGCAGCACGAAACAGGGGGCAGGAGATAATTCACCCCTCCACTTT.

This clone was detected only a few times. The chain combines TRBV2 with TRBJ1-5, with D possibly matching TRBD1 (5 bases). CDR1 and CDR2 (germline): SNHLY, FYNNEI. The CDR3 is made up of 13 amino acids. The germline V and J ends were trimmed by 6 bases and 5 bases, with 11 bases remaining between them. CDR3 region: CASRAGQDQPQHF. CDR3 DNA sequence: TGTGCCAGCAGGGCAGGGCAGGATCAGCCCCAGCATTTT.

The rearrangement joins TRBV12-3 or TRBV12-4 to TRBJ1-4; D remains unclear. V was shortened by 6 bases and J by 8 bases, with 10 bases between the two germline ends. The CDR3 spans 12 residues. The DNA for the CDR3 is TGTGCCAGCAGCCCTAGATGGGAAAAACTGTTTTTT. As protein: CASSPRWEKLFF.

The chain joins TRBV12-3 or TRBV12-4 to TRBJ2-1; the D gene is possibly TRBD2 (5 bases). V was cut by 1 base and J by 6 bases, with 7 bases left in between. This CDR3 contains 13 residues. CDR3 region: CASSLVAGNEQFF. The CDR3 nucleotides read TGTGCCAGCAGTTTAGTTGCGGGCAATGAGCAGTTCTTC.

This chain joins TRBV28 and TRBJ1-2; a weak D match, TRBD1 (6 bases). Germline V lookup: CDR1 MDHEN, CDR2 SYDVKM. Between the trimmed V and J ends, which lost 3 bases and 8 bases, there was a span of 16 bases. The CDR3 loop spans 14 amino acids. Written as DNA, the CDR3 is TGTGCCAGCAGTTTCGGGGGGGGCGGGAGCGGCTACACCTTC. Residues: CASSFGGGGSGYTF.